This entry is about one T cell receptor beta chain. The antigen remains undetermined. The data were produced by immunoSEQ multiplex PCR, yet TCRdb's version contains in-frame clones alone and is incomplete. There are about 51,000 clones in the sample; 85% to 90% occur only once, and 2.4% lies in the top ten. These data originate in a study of PD-L1 blockade in urothelial cancer. Study-level background: Patients started atezolizumab in about 2014, 1,200 mg intravenously every 3 weeks. Blood samples had a median of approximately 150,000 T cells. Blood analysis occurred 3 weeks (second dose) and 6 weeks after treatment start. General study results and limits: Blood clones associated with the tumor expanded more at 3 weeks in durable-benefit patients.

The time point is: peripheral blood 6 weeks after treatment start. The specimen was PBMCs, collected around atezolizumab (anti-PD-L1) treatment. The clonotype comes from a man aged 55 to 70 with urothelial cancer.

In nucleotides, the CDR3 is TGTGCCAGCAGCCCGACAGGGAGCTCCTATAATTCACCCCTCCACTTT. It codes for CASSPTGSSYNSPLHF. This chain links TRBV5-4 with TRBJ1-6, with 7 nucleotides matching TRBD1. CDR1 and CDR2 (germline): SGHNT, YYREEE (reference sequence). The CDR3 has 16 amino acids. The V and J ends lost 4 bases and 0 bases, in that order; junction bases with no gene match: 4.